This T cell receptor beta chain was profiled in a study of T cells in Graves' hyperthyroidism and ophthalmopathy (dated by TCRdb to the late 2010s). In terms of the full investigation: Peripheral blood was sampled at the time of initial diagnosis, prior to any treatment. Following sampling, methimazole starting at 30 mg daily was given to hyperthyroidism patients, and high-dose intravenous methylprednisolone was given to ophthalmopathy patients. In addition, the study compared T-cell repertoires in thyroid tissue and in blood from several Graves' hyperthyroidism patients. For training and testing, the 80 to 100 patients in the discovery cohort were randomly divided in a 7:3 ratio. To identify distinguishing TCR V-J signatures, a discovery cohort of 100 patients was used, comprising 40 to 45 with Graves' ophthalmopathy and some 60 with stable Graves' hyperthyroidism. Prospective prediction of ophthalmopathy was tested in an independent validation cohort of 18 to 20 hyperthyroidism patients and some 17 patients who later progressed to ophthalmopathy. The paper describes TCR Vbeta CDR3 sequencing of around 130 peripheral blood samples, made up of about 40 ophthalmopathy patients, roughly 75 hyperthyroidism patients and approximately 17 progressor patients. On the study overall, not on this receptor specifically: In cross-validation, a model built on a 13 V-J signature told ophthalmopathy apart from stable hyperthyroidism with 85% to 90% sensitivity and approximately 81% specificity, and in testing the same model reached 80%/75%. In validation, progression to ophthalmopathy was predicted by the model with around 71% sensitivity and 72% to 85% specificity, a median of approximately 6.5 months before onset. No statistical method was used to set the sample size in advance, and investigators knew the group allocation. Most expanded thyroid clonotypes (frequency above 0.001) were also found in blood, which suggests that blood repertoires may mirror thyroid immune responses.

About this clonotype: The specificity of this receptor is unknown. An end of the junction does not agree with germline; a read error may underlie this.

In the ophthalmopathy patients, disease was moderately to severely active, with a Clinical Activity Score of 3 or more, a NOSPECS grade of 4 or more, and a duration of less than 3 months. Patients with uncontrolled infections, other autoimmune diseases, pregnancy or lactation were excluded. Diagnoses were based on clinical symptoms, serum thyroxine and TRAb, thyroid ultrasound and orbital computed tomography. Ficoll-Paque density gradient centrifugation was used to isolate PBMCs from 10 ml of fresh peripheral blood. Total RNA was extracted with Trizol reagent, and quality was checked on an Agilent 2100 Bioanalyzer. Amplification of TCR beta CDR3 regions was carried out from RNA transcripts. The TCR CDR3 was subjected to a first round of RT-PCR using the HTBI primer set and the Qiagen OneStep RT-PCR kit. Libraries were constructed in a second round of multiplex PCR, after which size selection and purification were carried out. The libraries were sequenced on an Illumina HiSeq2000 using paired-end 100 bp reads. In the original analysis: SOAPnuke was used to process the raw data, removing reads that contained adapters or uncalled bases, had a mean Phred below 15, or lacked an exact match to the constant primer or identifier. COPE v1.2.5 was used to merge high-quality paired reads, and clonotypes were defined as unique nucleotide sequences. Clonotypes were aligned to IMGT TRBV, TRBD and TRBJ reference segments using MiTCR v1.1. The analysis included only V-J combinations with a frequency above 0.0001, which together covered approximately 99% of the repertoires. A TCS score was defined as the ratio between F50 (clonal expansion) and ExV (chaos), using BLOSUM62-based TCRdist between CDR3 peptides within each V-J. Welch's t-statistics and random forest reduced 500 to 550 V-J features to about 13, which were used in a naive Bayes classifier (R e1071). TCRdb reran the public reads through fastp at Q25 and MiXCR, keeping productive beta chains. CDR3 protein duplicates are merged, each entry listing the most common genes and DNA. The V and J calls follow TCRdb's processing rather than the paper's. The sample data list some 340,000 distinct CDR3 sequences, and roughly 13% of these were observed just once. The ten largest clonotypes hold about 37% of the sample.

The clonotype was recovered from a woman between 35 and 50 years old with Graves' ophthalmopathy. The sample was blood.

The nucleotides read TGTGCCGGCAGTTTCCTCGGGGAGCTGTTTTTT. Its coded protein is CAGSFLGELFF. The V gene is TRBV12-3 or TRBV12-4 and the J gene is TRBJ2-2, with the identity of the D gene unclear. The CDR3 runs 11 amino acids, cysteine and phenylalanine included. The read is trimmed to its CDR3 DNA, 33 bases read in frame from base 1.